A selection of T cell receptor beta chains follows, all from one sample in a study of regulatory T cells in long-lasting Graves disease. TCRdb re-derived calls from the multiplex PCR reads in MiXCR, one entry per CDR3 protein. The sample records approximately 440,000 distinct CDR3 sequences, 20% to 30% being singletons. Source: peripheral blood mononuclear cells (PBMCs), taken when the disease was refractory, from a patient treated with antithyroid drugs. These receptors were taken from a female donor with Graves disease. Each CDR3 is given with its conserved first and last residue. The D gene is left open where the match is weak. Rows may omit the clone size; those that give it use once, few, many or a size class.

d_gene	v_gene	abundance	len	j_gene	CDR3nt	CDR3aa
-	TRBV7-3	-	16	TRBJ1-1	TGTGCCAGCAGCTTCGGAGGCTTTTGGGATGATACTGAAGCTTTCTTT	CASSFGGFWDDTEAFF
TRBD1	TRBV5-1	-	14	TRBJ1-2	TGCGCCAGCAGCCCGTTCAAACAGGGGCTTGGCTACACCTTC	CASSPFKQGLGYTF
TRBD2	TRBV6-9	few	14	TRBJ2-7	TGTGCCAGCAGTTCGCCCGGGAGGGCCTCCGAGCAGTACTTC	CASSSPGRASEQYF
-	TRBV2	few	12	TRBJ2-1	TGTGCCAGCAGGCGGCCCTTCGATGAGCAGTTCTTC	CASRRPFDEQFF
-	TRBV10-3	-	15	TRBJ2-6	TGTGCCATCGGGGGGCAGTACTCTGGGGCCAACGTCCTGACTTTC	CAIGGQYSGANVLTF
TRBD2	TRBV6-1	many	18	TRBJ2-5	TGTGCCAGCAGTGACTGGGTCAGGACTAGCGGGAGGGGAGAGACCCAGTACTTC	CASSDWVRTSGRGETQYF
-	TRBV29-1	few	12	TRBJ1-2	TGCAGCGTTGAGGAGGGCATGGGTGGCTACACCTTC	CSVEEGMGGYTF
-	TRBV7-7	-	13	TRBJ2-2	TGTGCCAGCGGAATGGGGGCAATGGGGGAGCTGTTTTTT	CASGMGAMGELFF
-	TRBV3-1	many	13	TRBJ2-5	TGTGCCAGCAGCCAAACGGGGGTGGAGACCCAGTACTTC	CASSQTGVETQYF
TRBD1	TRBV24-1	-	14	TRBJ2-7	TGTGCCACCAGTGACCCGGGACAGGGTAACGAGCAGTACTTC	CATSDPGQGNEQYF
TRBD1	TRBV6-2/TRBV6-3	many	15	TRBJ2-7	TGTGCCAGCAGTCTAGAAGGCGGCAGGGGGCGCGAGCAGTACTTC	CASSLEGGRGREQYF
-	TRBV20-1	-	12	TRBJ1-1	TGCAGTGCTAGAAGGCCTGGGGCGCGGGCTTTCTTT	CSARRPGARAFF
-	TRBV27	few	14	TRBJ1-1	TGTGCCAGCAGTTACAGGCAGCGGGGGACTGAAGCTTTCTTT	CASSYRQRGTEAFF
TRBD1	TRBV4-1	-	17	TRBJ1-1	TGCGCCAGCAGCCAAGTAGGGCAGGGGGAATCGAACACTGAAGCTTTCTTT	CASSQVGQGESNTEAFF
-	TRBV16	few	15	TRBJ2-3	TGTGCCAGCAGCCAACAGTCGGCCCCCACAGATACGCAGTATTTT	CASSQQSAPTDTQYF
-	TRBV6-1	-	18	TRBJ2-6	TGTGCCAGCTGTCACTGGGGATCGCAGTTTTCAGGGGCCAACGTCCTGACTTTC	CASCHWGSQFSGANVLTF
-	TRBV28	-	15	TRBJ1-3	TGTGCCAGCAGACGGGATTTGAGCTCTGGAAACACCATATATTTT	CASRRDLSSGNTIYF
TRBD1	TRBV19	-	15	TRBJ1-1	TGTGCCAGTAGTATAGTGGGGGCAGGGGGCACTGAAGCTTTCTTT	CASSIVGAGGTEAFF
TRBD1	TRBV27	-	15	TRBJ2-2	TGTGCCAGCAGCTCGGGACAGGTCCTTGTCGGGGAGCTGTTTTTT	CASSSGQVLVGELFF
-	TRBV5-1	few	13	TRBJ2-7	TGCGCCAGCAGCGTCGGGTCCTTCTACGAGCAGTACTTC	CASSVGSFYEQYF